This T cell receptor beta chain is drawn from a study of cytomegalovirus exposure and HLA in healthy donors. The primer mix had 60 Vbeta and 13 Jbeta primers. The method was immunoSEQ multiplex PCR; TCRdb's version includes in-frame clones alone and lacks a portion of them. The top ten hold about 2.2% of the sample, which has 110,000 or so clones, around 75% seen once. The sequencing input was PBMCs. This TCR was recovered from a man in his thirties or forties in good health and CMV-seronegative.

The CDR3 sequence is CASSLQSQGNTEAFF. The DNA of the CDR3 is TGTGCCAGTAGTCTTCAGTCACAGGGAAACACTGAAGCTTTCTTT. The rearrangement uses TRBV19 and TRBJ1-1; perhaps TRBD1 as D (6 bases). The germline gives CDR1 LNHDA, CDR2 SQIVND (reference sequence). V lost 5 bases and J lost 2, with 15 bases in between. The CDR3 extends over 15 amino acids.